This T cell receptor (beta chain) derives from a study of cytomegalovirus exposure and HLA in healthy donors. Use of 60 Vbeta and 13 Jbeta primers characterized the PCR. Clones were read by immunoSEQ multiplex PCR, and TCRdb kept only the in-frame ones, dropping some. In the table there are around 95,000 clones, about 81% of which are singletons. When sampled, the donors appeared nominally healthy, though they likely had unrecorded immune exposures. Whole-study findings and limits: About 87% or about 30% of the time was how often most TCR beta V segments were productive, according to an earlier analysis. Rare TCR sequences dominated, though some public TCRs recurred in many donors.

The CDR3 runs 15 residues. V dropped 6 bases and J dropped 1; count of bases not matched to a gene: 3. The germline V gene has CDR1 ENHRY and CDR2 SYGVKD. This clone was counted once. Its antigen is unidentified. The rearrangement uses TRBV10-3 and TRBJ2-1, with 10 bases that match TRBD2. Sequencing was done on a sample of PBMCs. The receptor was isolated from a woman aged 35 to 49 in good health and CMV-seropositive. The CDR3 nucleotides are TGTGCCATCAGCGTGACTAGCGGGTCCTACAATGAGCAGTTCTTC. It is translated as CAISVTSGSYNEQFF.